This note documents a single TCR beta chain sequence. Other DNA sequences in the sample encode the same CDR3. These data are taken from a study of blood T cell repertoires in COVID-19. Looking at the study overall: The United States, Italy and Spain provided the acute and convalescent COVID-19 samples. Sample material is recorded as cDNA or gDNA derived from T cells, B-cell-depleted T cells, or PBMCs.

Original handling: Reference gene primer amplification in the assay estimated nucleated cell counts. Repertoires were generated with immunoSEQ multiplex PCR, while TCRdb's copy carries only in-frame clones and drops some. V and J calls and clone size follow that table, whereas D and trimming were derived from the DNA. The table records around 99,000 clones, 80% to 85% of them present only once. V lost 5 bases, J lost 5 bases, and 7 bases stayed unmatched. CDR3 length: 15 amino acids. CDR1 and CDR2 (germline): SGHKS, YYEKEE (reference sequence). The clonotype was recovered from a man aged 65 to 79 with acute or convalescent COVID-19. V is TRBV5-5 and J is TRBJ2-1, with 10 bases that match TRBD1. Input material: peripheral blood. This CDR3 is CASSFGQGVDNEQFF. For the CDR3, the DNA is TGTGCCAGCAGTTTCGGACAGGGGGTCGACAATGAGCAGTTCTTC.